The sequence of this TCR beta chain was determined in a study of blood T cells in healthy people across ages. The CDR3 totals 19 residues. V lost 2 bases and J lost 13; bases outside the gene matches: 26. The germline V gene encodes CDR1 MDHEN and CDR2 SYDVKM. General study findings and limits: In long-lived donors, naive CD4+ cell counts and diversity exceeded those of aged donors.

With a J-beta primer mix and a sample-barcoded 5' primer, a second PCR ran 7 to 11 cycles. Each TCR beta cDNA got a 12-nucleotide random molecular identifier. Each CDR3 protein gets one entry after TCRdb re-called the 5' RACE reads with MiXCR. Among 600,000 to 850,000 distinct CDR3 sequences, approximately 39% were seen once, and the ten largest hold around a fifth. Comment on this clonotype: Its antigen is unidentified.

Healthy individuals of Caucasian origin from Russia, aged roughly 6 to 100, served as donors. They isolated at least 6.5 million PBMCs from each sample. This clonotype originated in a woman aged 60-75 years in good health. V gene TRBV28 combines with J gene TRBJ2-4; TRBD2 aligns across 7 bases. Sequencing was performed on blood. The CDR3 sequence: CASSLRWVWSGKRSYGQYF. CDR3 nucleotides: TGTGCCAGCAGTTTAAGGTGGGTTTGGAGCGGGAAGAGATCCTACGGGCAGTACTTC.